This TCR beta chain comes out of a study of T cell changes during pregnancy in multiple sclerosis. Germline CDR1 and CDR2: MNHEY and SMNVEV (reference sequence). This CDR3 is built from 14 residues. The junction had 4 bases not matched to a gene; V was cut back by 4 bases and J by 5 bases. The repertoire was sequenced with immunoSEQ multiplex PCR; TCRdb's copy has only in-frame clones and lacks some. The table shows some 81,000 clones, with about 93% occurring only once. This clonotype was obtained from a female donor in good health, enrolled as a control in a pregnancy study. This material consisted of peripheral blood, taken after pregnancy. The chain joins TRBV27 to TRBJ2-5; 10 nucleotides line up with TRBD1. The CDR3 DNA reads as TGTGCCAGCAGTTCGGGACAGGGGTCGGAGACCCAGTACTTC. Its protein is CASSSGQGSETQYF.